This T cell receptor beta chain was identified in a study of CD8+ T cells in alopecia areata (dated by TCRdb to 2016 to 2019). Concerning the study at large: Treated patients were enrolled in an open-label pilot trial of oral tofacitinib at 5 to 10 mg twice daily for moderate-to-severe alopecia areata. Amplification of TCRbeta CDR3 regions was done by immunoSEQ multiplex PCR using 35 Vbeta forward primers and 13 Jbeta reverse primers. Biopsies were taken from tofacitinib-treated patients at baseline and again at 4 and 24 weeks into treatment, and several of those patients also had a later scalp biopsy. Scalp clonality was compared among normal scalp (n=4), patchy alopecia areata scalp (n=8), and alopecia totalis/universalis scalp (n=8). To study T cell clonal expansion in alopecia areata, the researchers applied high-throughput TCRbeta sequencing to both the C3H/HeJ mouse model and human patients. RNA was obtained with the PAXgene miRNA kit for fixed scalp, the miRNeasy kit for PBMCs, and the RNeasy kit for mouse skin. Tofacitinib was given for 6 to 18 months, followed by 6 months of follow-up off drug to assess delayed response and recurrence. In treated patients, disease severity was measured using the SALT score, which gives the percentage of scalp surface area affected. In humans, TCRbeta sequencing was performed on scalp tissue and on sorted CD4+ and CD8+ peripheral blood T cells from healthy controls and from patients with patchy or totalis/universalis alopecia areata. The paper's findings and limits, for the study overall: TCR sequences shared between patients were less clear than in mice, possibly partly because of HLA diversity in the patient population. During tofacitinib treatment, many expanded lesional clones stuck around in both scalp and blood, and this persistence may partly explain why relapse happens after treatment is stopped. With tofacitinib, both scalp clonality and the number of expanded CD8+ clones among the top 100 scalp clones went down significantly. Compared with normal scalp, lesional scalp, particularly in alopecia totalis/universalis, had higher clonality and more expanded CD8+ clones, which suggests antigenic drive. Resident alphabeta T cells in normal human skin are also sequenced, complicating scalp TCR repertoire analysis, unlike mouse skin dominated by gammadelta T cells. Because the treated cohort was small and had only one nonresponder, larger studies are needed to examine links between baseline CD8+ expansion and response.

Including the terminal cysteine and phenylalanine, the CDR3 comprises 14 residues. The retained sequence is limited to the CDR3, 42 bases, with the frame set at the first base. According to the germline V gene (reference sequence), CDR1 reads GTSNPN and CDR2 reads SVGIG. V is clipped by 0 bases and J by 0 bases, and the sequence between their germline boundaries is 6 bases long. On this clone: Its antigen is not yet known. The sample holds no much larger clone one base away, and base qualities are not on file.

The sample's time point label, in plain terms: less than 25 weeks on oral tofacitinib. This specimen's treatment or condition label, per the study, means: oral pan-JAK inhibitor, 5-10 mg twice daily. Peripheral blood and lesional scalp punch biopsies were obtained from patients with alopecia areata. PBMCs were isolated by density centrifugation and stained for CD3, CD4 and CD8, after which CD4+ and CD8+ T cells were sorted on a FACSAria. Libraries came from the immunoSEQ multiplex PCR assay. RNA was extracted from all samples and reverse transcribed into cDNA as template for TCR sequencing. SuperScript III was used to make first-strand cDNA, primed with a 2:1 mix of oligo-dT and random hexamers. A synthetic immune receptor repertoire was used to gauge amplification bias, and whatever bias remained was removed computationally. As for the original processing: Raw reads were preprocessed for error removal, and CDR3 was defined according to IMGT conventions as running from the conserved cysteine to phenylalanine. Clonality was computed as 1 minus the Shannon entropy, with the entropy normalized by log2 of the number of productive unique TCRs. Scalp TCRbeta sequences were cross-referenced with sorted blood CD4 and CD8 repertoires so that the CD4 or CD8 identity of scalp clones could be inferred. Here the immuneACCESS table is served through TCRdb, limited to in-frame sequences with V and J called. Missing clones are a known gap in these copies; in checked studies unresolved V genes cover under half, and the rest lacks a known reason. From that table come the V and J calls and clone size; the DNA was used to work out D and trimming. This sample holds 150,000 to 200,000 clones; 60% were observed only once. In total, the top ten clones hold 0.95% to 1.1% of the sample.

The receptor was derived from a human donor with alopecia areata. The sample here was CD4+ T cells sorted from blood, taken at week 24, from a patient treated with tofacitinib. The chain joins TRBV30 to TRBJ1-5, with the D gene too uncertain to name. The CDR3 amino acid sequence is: CAWSVDYSNQPQHF. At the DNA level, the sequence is TGTGCCTGGAGTGTGGATTATAGCAATCAGCCCCAGCATTTT.